The 6 T cell receptor beta chains presented below share a single source sample, sequenced in a study of control samples from healthy donors and cancer patients. Libraries were prepared by immunoSEQ multiplex PCR; TCRdb keeps only in-frame clonotypes and omits some of them. Among 120,000 or so clones, 80% to 90% were seen once, and the ten largest hold 9% to 13%. The specimen sequenced was blood. The source is a man aged 30-40 years in good health.

The CDR3 nucleotides read TGTGCCAGCAGTTTATTGGACAGGGAGAGGTCACCCCTCCACTTT. It codes for CASSLLDRERSPLHF. This rearrangement joins TRBV28 to TRBJ1-6, with 8 positions matching TRBD1. Germline trimming cut 1 base from V and 10 bases from J; bases unmatched to any gene: 6. The germline V gene has CDR1 MDHEN and CDR2 SYDVKM. The CDR3 length is 15 residues.

The chain links TRBV6-2 or TRBV6-3 to TRBJ1-5; a weak D match, TRBD1 (6 bases). Deletions cut 4 bases from V and 0 bases from J, with 16 bases between. The CDR3 runs 17 residues. Germline CDR1 reads MNHEY; CDR2 reads SVGEGT. The DNA of the CDR3 is TGTGCCAGCAGTTTAGCAGGGGCGACCGATAGCAATCAGCCCCAGCATTTT. Protein: CASSLAGATDSNQPQHF.

The chain uses TRBV4-2 and TRBJ1-5; D is uncertain. From germline, CDR1 is LGHNA and CDR2 YNFKEQ. With 0 bases removed from V and 1 base from J, the gap between germline ends came to 7 bases. There are 15 residues in the CDR3. As DNA, the CDR3 is TGTGCCAGCAGCCAAGAATTCAACAGCAATCAGCCCCAGCATTTT. This encodes CASSQEFNSNQPQHF.

The chain combines TRBV11-3 with TRBJ2-7; tentatively, D is TRBD2 (5 bases). Trimming took off 3 bases at V and 1 base at J, with 7 bases between the two ends. CDR3 length equals 13 residues. Germline CDR1 is SGHNT and CDR2 is YENEEA. The CDR3: CASSFSGSYEQYF. The CDR3 DNA is TGTGCCAGCAGCTTCAGCGGTTCCTACGAGCAGTACTTC.

V gene TRBV6-1 combines with J gene TRBJ2-3, with D possibly being TRBD1 or TRBD2 (5 bases each). CDR1 and CDR2 from the germline V gene are MNHNS and SASEGT. The CDR3 is 18 amino acids. Trimming left V 1 base short and J 5 bases short, with 22 bases between. CDR3 region: CASSEVITDGTGRDTQYF. Here the CDR3 DNA reads TGTGCCAGCAGTGAAGTAATAACAGATGGGACGGGCAGAGATACGCAGTATTTT.

The chain couples TRBV30 to TRBJ2-2; D call uncertain. This CDR3 contains 13 residues. V lost 0 bases and J lost 4, with 6 bases in between. Germline-derived CDR1 and CDR2 are GTSNPN and SVGIG (reference sequence). DNA for the CDR3: TGTGCCTGGAGTGTAAAACCCACCGGGGAGCTGTTTTTT. Translating it yields CAWSVKPTGELFF.